This T cell receptor (beta chain) appears in the sequencing data of a study of CD8+CD57+ T cells in acquired aplastic anemia. Study information: As sequenced from healthy donors, CD4+ cells averaged about 9.8 million reads. Findings and caveats of the study: Patients did not significantly differ from controls in CD8+ Simpson's diversity. Patients and controls shared twenty-nine CD8+ CDR3 sequences, highly expressed in patients.

This clonotype was detected ten times or more. Its antigen is not identified. The CDR3 has 18 residues. J gave up 1 base and V 0 bases, and 12 bases lay outside the gene matches. Germline values: CDR1 LNHNV, CDR2 YYDKDF (reference sequence). The template for TCR beta VDJ and CDR3 sequence profiling was genomic DNA. TCRdb independently ran MiXCR on the reads; one entry per CDR3 protein. The sample yields 130,000 or so distinct CDR3 sequences, 41% seen once. Sequenced material: sorted CD4+, CD8+, or CD8+CD57+ T cells (not recorded which) from PBMCs. This TCR came from a human donor in good health, serving as a control. The rearrangement joins TRBV15 to TRBJ2-7; 7 bases agree with TRBD2. CDR3 loop: CATSRELGVGRGSYEQYF. As DNA, the CDR3 is TGTGCCACCAGCAGAGAATTAGGGGTGGGGAGGGGTTCCTACGAGCAGTACTTC.